Following are 25 T cell receptor beta chains from one sample sequenced in a study of early T cells in non-severe SARS-CoV-2 infection. Each CDR3 protein gets one entry after TCRdb re-called the 5' RACE reads with MiXCR. In the table there are roughly 90,000 distinct CDR3 sequences, about 14% of which are singletons. Sequenced: whole blood. Receptor source: an adult who was a healthcare worker with PCR-confirmed SARS-CoV-2 infection or an uninfected control (not recorded which).

This clonotype came up many times. This CDR3 is CSVGEGWEKLFF. The CDR3 coding sequence is TGCAGCGTTGGGGAGGGTTGGGAAAAACTGTTTTTT. V and J are TRBV29-1 and TRBJ1-4; D is undetermined. Germline V gives CDR1 SQVTM, CDR2 ANQGSEA. Trimming stripped 4 bases from V and 8 bases from J, with 11 bases between. This CDR3 has 12 amino acids.

This clonotype was counted only a few times. The gene calls are TRBV5-1 and TRBJ2-3; 9 bases are shared with TRBD2. V was clipped by 0 bases and J by 0 bases; unmatched bases: 2. Per germline, CDR1 SGHRS and CDR2 YFSETQ. This CDR3 region has 16 residues. The CDR3 nucleotides are TGCGCCAGCAGCTTGGCCCTAGCGGGGAGCACAGATACGCAGTATTTT. It codes for CASSLALAGSTDTQYF.

This clonotype was recorded a few times. The genes are TRBV27 and TRBJ1-4; tentative D call: TRBD1 (6 bases). V dropped 8 bases and J dropped 0 bases, with 10 bases sitting between them. CDR3 length equals 14 residues. The germline CDR1 and CDR2 sequences are MNHEY and SMNVEV (reference sequence). CDR3 coding DNA: TGTGCCAGCGGGGGCCTTGCAACTAATGAAAAACTGTTTTTT. Its protein product is CASGGLATNEKLFF.

Ten or more counts support this clonotype. The V call is TRBV14, the J call TRBJ2-7; maybe TRBD2 (6 bases). Looked up from germline, CDR1 is SGHDN and CDR2 is FVKESK. The CDR3 runs 12 residues. V dropped 4 bases and J dropped 13 bases, with 17 bases sitting between them. The CDR3: CASSPLPGLAYF. CDR3 coding DNA: TGTGCCAGCAGCCCCCTCCCGGGACTCGCCTACTTC.

This clonotype was picked up many times. The chain joins TRBV7-2 to TRBJ2-2; weak D call: TRBD1 (6 bases). Trimming removed 5 bases at V and 8 bases at J, with 21 bases between. Germline V gives CDR1 SGHTA, CDR2 FQGNSA. The CDR3 is 16 amino acids. The CDR3 region is CASSLRVATGTGELFF. The CDR3 DNA reads as TGTGCCAGCAGCCTTAGGGTAGCAACAGGGACGGGGGAGCTGTTTTTT.

Here the CDR3 reads CSARRLLFQGGSSYNEQFF. CDR3 in DNA: TGCAGTGCTAGAAGGCTTTTGTTCCAGGGCGGGAGCTCCTACAATGAGCAGTTCTTC. The chain couples TRBV20-1 to TRBJ2-1; 7 bases line up with TRBD2. V was clipped by 2 bases and J by 0 bases; unmatched bases: 16. The CDR3 spans 19 residues. Per the germline V gene, CDR1 is DFQATT and CDR2 is SNEGSKA (reference sequence).

The genes are TRBV10-3 and TRBJ2-7, with a possible D match to TRBD2 (5 bases). Trimming stripped 6 bases from V and 6 bases from J, with 12 bases between. Germline V gene lookup returns CDR1 ENHRY and CDR2 SYGVKD. This CDR3 spans 12 amino acids. The CDR3 DNA sequence: TGTGCCATCAGCGAGAGGGCCGTCGAGCAGTACTTC. Amino acids: CAISERAVEQYF.

The rearrangement uses TRBV5-1 and TRBJ1-1; D gene ambiguous. CDR1 SGHRS and CDR2 YFSETQ come from the germline V gene. The CDR3 consists of 14 residues. The V gene lost 7 bases and the J gene lost 4 bases, with 17 bases spanning the gap. CDR3: CASGLGGLGTEAFF. CDR3 nucleotides: TGCGCCAGCGGGTTGGGAGGCCTCGGCACTGAAGCTTTCTTT.

The chain employs TRBV7-9 and TRBJ2-1; 8 bases align to TRBD1. This CDR3 spans 15 amino acids. Germline V lookup: CDR1 SEHNR, CDR2 FQNEAQ (reference sequence). V lost 0 bases to trimming and J lost 8 bases; unmatched junction nucleotides: 6. As DNA, the CDR3 is TGTGCCAGCAGCTTAGCGCAGGGGGCGGTCGATGAGCAGTTCTTC. This codes for CASSLAQGAVDEQFF.

This clonotype has ten or more counts. The chain combines TRBV6-2 or TRBV6-3 with TRBJ2-3, with 7 bases identical to TRBD2. Per the germline V gene, CDR1 is MNHEY and CDR2 is SVGEGT. V lost 0 bases and J lost 2; bases outside the gene matches: 8. The CDR3 is 17 amino acids. This CDR3 is CASSYSRSSGITDTQYF. DNA for the CDR3: TGTGCCAGCAGTTACTCGAGGTCGAGCGGGATCACAGATACGCAGTATTTT.

This clonotype appeared a few times. J is TRBJ2-3 and V is TRBV6-1; 9 bases align to TRBD1. The CDR3 sequence is 14 residues long. Germline CDR1 MNHNS, CDR2 SASEGT. With 7 bases clipped from V and 4 bases from J, the junction kept 6 bases outside the gene matches. CDR3 DNA: TGTGCCAGCATGAACACAGGGGGCCCAGATACGCAGTATTTT. Protein sequence: CASMNTGGPDTQYF.

Only a few counts were recorded for this clonotype. The chain combines TRBV5-1 with TRBJ2-7; 7 bases are shared with TRBD1. V gave up 1 base and J gave up 7 bases; unmatched junction bases: 2. CDR1 is SGHRS and CDR2 is YFSETQ in the germline V gene. The CDR3 has 12 amino acids. The CDR3 is CASSLQGEEQYF. The CDR3 DNA reads as TGCGCCAGCAGCTTGCAGGGGGAAGAGCAGTACTTC.

The rearrangement uses TRBV9 and TRBJ2-1; the match to TRBD2 covers 8 bases. V dropped 0 bases and J dropped 9; count of bases not matched to a gene: 8. Germline lookup yields CDR1 SGDLS and CDR2 YYNGEE. CDR3 length: 15 residues. The CDR3 sequence is CASSVDERELGEQFF. The CDR3 region has the DNA TGTGCCAGCAGCGTAGATGAGCGGGAGCTAGGTGAGCAGTTCTTC. Full variable domain (remainder filled in from reference TRBV9 and TRBJ2-1): DSGVTQTPKHLITATGQRVTLRCSPRSGDLSVYWYQQSLDQGLQFLIQYYNGEERAKGNILERFSAQQFPDLHSELNLSSLELGDSALYFCASSVDERELGEQFFGPGTRLTVL.

The chain employs TRBV12-3 or TRBV12-4 and TRBJ1-5; 10 bases are shared with TRBD1. V lost 5 bases and J lost 7; bases outside the gene matches: 11. The CDR3 loop spans 16 amino acids. CDR3 nucleotides: TGTGCCAGCAGTCCTCAGACAGGGGGCGCGGGCCAGCCCCAGCATTTT. Its protein is CASSPQTGGAGQPQHF.

The J gene is TRBJ2-7, the V gene TRBV27; the match to TRBD2 covers 7 bases. The CDR3 sequence is 14 residues long. V shed 2 bases, J shed 0 bases, and the junction held 1 base outside the gene matches. CDR1 MNHEY and CDR2 SMNVEV come from the germline V gene (reference sequence). The CDR3 DNA follows: TGTGCCAGCAGTTTACTAGCGGACTCCTACGAGCAGTACTTC. It encodes CASSLLADSYEQYF.

The rearrangement joins TRBV29-1 to TRBJ2-7, with 8 bases identical to TRBD2. This CDR3 spans 13 amino acids. J lost 3 bases, V lost 6 bases, and 7 bases had no gene match. Per the germline V gene, CDR1 is SQVTM and CDR2 is ANQGSEA. CDR3 in amino acids: CSVRSGTSYEQYF. As DNA, the CDR3 is TGCAGCGTGAGAAGTGGGACTAGCTACGAGCAGTACTTC.

This clonotype has only a few counts. V and J are TRBV7-9 and TRBJ1-1; D possibly corresponds to TRBD1 (6 bases). V lost 1 base, J lost 5 bases, and 17 bases lay in between. The CDR3 has 16 residues. Per the germline V gene, CDR1 is SEHNR and CDR2 is FQNEAQ (reference sequence). CDR3 in amino acids: CASSLGGGAERTEAFF. The CDR3 DNA sequence: TGTGCCAGCAGCTTAGGAGGGGGGGCTGAAAGGACTGAAGCTTTCTTT.

This clonotype was observed a few times. J is TRBJ2-3 and V is TRBV10-3; 9 positions match TRBD1. Per germline, CDR1 ENHRY and CDR2 SYGVKD. CDR3 length: 15 amino acids. The V and J ends lost 6 bases and 2 bases, in that order; junction bases with no gene match: 6. The CDR3 loop is CAIRDDRGYTDTQYF. The CDR3 DNA sequence: TGTGCCATCAGGGATGACAGGGGGTACACAGATACGCAGTATTTT.

This clonotype was seen only a few times. This CDR3 is CAWRPGFRYNEQFF. DNA for the CDR3: TGTGCCTGGAGGCCGGGATTTCGGTACAATGAGCAGTTCTTC. V is TRBV30 and J is TRBJ2-1; possible D gene TRBD2, 5 bases. Germline V gene lookup returns CDR1 GTSNPN and CDR2 SVGIG (reference sequence). The CDR3 runs to 14 residues. Trimming left V 3 bases short and J 4 bases short, with 13 bases between.

This clonotype occurred many times. The chain carries TRBV7-9 and TRBJ1-5; 8 bases line up with TRBD1. V lost 5 bases, J lost 3 bases, and 6 bases stayed unmatched. Per germline, CDR1 SEHNR and CDR2 FQNEAQ (reference sequence). The CDR3 has 15 residues. The CDR3 DNA reads TGTGCCAGCAGCGATACGGACAGGGCCAATCAGCCCCAGCATTTT. This gives the protein CASSDTDRANQPQHF.

This CDR3 is CSARDLSGRKSYNEQFF. CDR3 bases: TGCAGTGCTAGAGATCTAAGCGGGAGGAAATCCTACAATGAGCAGTTCTTC. The genes are TRBV20-1 and TRBJ2-1; the match to TRBD2 covers 9 bases. Per the germline V gene, CDR1 is DFQATT and CDR2 is SNEGSKA (reference sequence). This CDR3 has 17 amino acids. J gave up 1 base and V 0 bases, and 7 bases lay outside the gene matches.

Only a few counts were recorded for this clonotype. The chain uses TRBV11-2 and TRBJ1-1; 7 bases are shared with TRBD1. J lost 4 bases, V lost 5 bases, and 10 bases had no gene match. The CDR3 totals 15 residues. Germline loops: CDR1 SGHAT, CDR2 FQNNGV. Here the CDR3 reads CASSPGGFGITEAFF. The CDR3 coding sequence is TGTGCCAGCAGCCCAGGGGGGTTCGGAATCACTGAAGCTTTCTTT.

This clonotype occurred a few times. The chain links TRBV19 to TRBJ2-7, with TRBD2 as a possible D gene (5 bases). CDR3 length: 17 residues. CDR1 LNHDA and CDR2 SQIVND come from the germline V gene (reference sequence). V was cut by 5 bases and J by 3 bases, with 23 bases left in between. The DNA of the CDR3 is TGTGCCAGTAGTTCGCGACCCCGGACTTACGCTTTCTACGAGCAGTACTTC. It translates to CASSSRPRTYAFYEQYF.

This clonotype turned up a few times. The V gene is TRBV20-1, the J gene TRBJ1-1, with D hard to call. Germline CDR1 and CDR2: DFQATT and SNEGSKA (reference sequence). The V gene lost 3 bases and the J gene lost 1 base, with 6 bases spanning the gap. CDR3 size: 12 residues. CDR3 residues: CSASGQNTEAFF. CDR3 bases: TGCAGTGCTAGTGGGCAGAACACTGAAGCTTTCTTT.

The chain uses TRBV9 and TRBJ2-5; 12 bases line up with TRBD2. Germline CDR1 is SGDLS and CDR2 is YYNGEE. Trimming cost V 4 bases and J 2 bases; bases outside gene matches: 9. The CDR3 is 17 amino acids. DNA of the CDR3: TGTGCCAGCAGCCCCCGGACTAGCGGGACGTATCAAGAGACCCAGTACTTC. It is translated as CASSPRTSGTYQETQYF.